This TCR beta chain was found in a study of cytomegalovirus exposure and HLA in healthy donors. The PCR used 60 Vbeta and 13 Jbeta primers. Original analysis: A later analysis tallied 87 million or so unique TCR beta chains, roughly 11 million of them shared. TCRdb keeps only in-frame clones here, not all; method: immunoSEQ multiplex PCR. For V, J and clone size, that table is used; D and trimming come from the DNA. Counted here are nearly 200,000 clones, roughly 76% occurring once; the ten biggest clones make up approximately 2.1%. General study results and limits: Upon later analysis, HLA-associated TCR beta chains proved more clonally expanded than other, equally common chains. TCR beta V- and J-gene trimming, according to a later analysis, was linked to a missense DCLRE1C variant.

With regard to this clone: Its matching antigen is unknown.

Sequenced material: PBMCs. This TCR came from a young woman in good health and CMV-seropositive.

The CDR3 region is CASSLDGGNQPQHF. The CDR3 nucleotides are TGTGCCAGCAGCCTAGACGGGGGCAATCAGCCCCAGCATTTT. This chain joins TRBV9 and TRBJ1-5; D is unclear. Germline assignment: CDR1 SGDLS and CDR2 YYNGEE. The CDR3 has 14 residues. Trimming took 4 bases from V and 2 from J, leaving 10 bases between them.